This TCR beta chain came from a study of radiotherapy plus CTLA-4 blockade in lung cancer. Study-level results: Among blood TCR repertoires after radiotherapy plus ipilimumab, tumor-derived clones expanded.

The table came from immunoSEQ multiplex PCR; TCRdb's copy has only in-frame clones and leaves some out. The table lists approximately 81,000 clones, about 79% of them singletons, with 4% in the top ten. Turning to this clone: Its antigen is not known.

The TCR was taken from a human donor with non-small cell lung cancer who had a partial response to radiotherapy plus ipilimumab. Some clones in this sample may be carry-over from other donors' samples. The material sequenced was peripheral blood, taken from a patient treated with radiotherapy plus ipilimumab.

CDR3 nucleotide sequence: TGCGCCAGCACCCCGGTGCCTAGCGGGGGGGCGACTACAGATACGCAGTATTTT. This sequence encodes CASTPVPSGGATTDTQYF. This chain links TRBV23-1 with TRBJ2-3, with 12 bases aligning to TRBD2. TRBV23-1 is placed among ORFs of uncertain function. This CDR3 contains 18 residues. With 7 bases clipped from V and 3 bases from J, the junction kept 14 bases outside the gene matches.